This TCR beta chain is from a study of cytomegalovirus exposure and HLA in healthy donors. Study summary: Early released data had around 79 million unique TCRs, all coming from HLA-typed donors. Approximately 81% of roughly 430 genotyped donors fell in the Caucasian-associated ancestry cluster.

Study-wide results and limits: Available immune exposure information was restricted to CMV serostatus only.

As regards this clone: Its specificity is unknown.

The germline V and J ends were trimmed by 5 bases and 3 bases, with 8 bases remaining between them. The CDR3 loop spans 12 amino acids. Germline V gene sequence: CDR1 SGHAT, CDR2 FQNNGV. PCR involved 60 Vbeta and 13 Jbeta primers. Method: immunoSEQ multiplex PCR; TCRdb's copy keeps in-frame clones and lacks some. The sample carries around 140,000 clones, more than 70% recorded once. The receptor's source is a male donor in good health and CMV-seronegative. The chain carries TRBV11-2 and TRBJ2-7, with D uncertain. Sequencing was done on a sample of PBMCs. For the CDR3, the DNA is TGTGCCAGCAGCCCCAATAGCTACGAGCAGTACTTC. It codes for CASSPNSYEQYF.